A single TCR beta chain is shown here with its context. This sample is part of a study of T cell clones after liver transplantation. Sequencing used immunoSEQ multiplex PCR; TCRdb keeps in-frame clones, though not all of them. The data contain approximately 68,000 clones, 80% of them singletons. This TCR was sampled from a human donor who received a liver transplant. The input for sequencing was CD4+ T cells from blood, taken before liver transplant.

DNA of the CDR3: TGTGCCAGCAGCAAGCAGGGCTATGAGCAGTTCTTC. It translates to CASSKQGYEQFF. V usage is TRBV14 and J usage is TRBJ2-1; D perhaps matches TRBD1 (5 bases). Germline V gives CDR1 SGHDN, CDR2 FVKESK. V dropped 5 bases and J dropped 8 bases, with 10 bases sitting between them. The CDR3 extends over 12 amino acids.